A selection of T cell receptor beta chains follows, all from one sample in a study of blood T cells in healthy people across ages. A single record per CDR3 protein comes from TCRdb applying MiXCR to the 5' RACE reads. The sample lists under 1,100,000 distinct CDR3 sequences, around 25% occurring once. This same sample was also part of a study on T cells of mothers and their children.

Sample: blood. These TCRs come from a girl between 2 and 10 years old in good health. CDR3s leave out the opening cysteine and the closing phenylalanine or tryptophan. A D gene is named only where the DNA matches it firmly.

d_call,j_call,v_call,cdr3_aa
.,TRBJ2-5,TRBV24-1,ATSTGSVETQY
TRBD1,TRBJ1-1,TRBV29-1,SVEVDRVTEAF
TRBD2,TRBJ2-5,TRBV12-3/TRBV12-4,ASSQGLAGGRETQY
.,TRBJ2-5,TRBV18,ASSPGSETQY
TRBD2,.,TRBV12-3/TRBV12-4,ASNPRLAEEQF
.,TRBJ2-7,TRBV3-1,ASSPPPGQFPYEQY
.,TRBJ2-1,TRBV27,ASSRDAEQF
TRBD1,TRBJ2-5,TRBV12-3/TRBV12-4,ASSGDRGLWETQY
.,TRBJ2-5,TRBV6-2/TRBV6-3,ASSYRLQETQY
.,TRBJ2-3,TRBV7-7,ASSVVQDTDTQY
TRBD1,TRBJ1-4,TRBV20-1,SARAKGAGHEKLF
TRBD1,TRBJ2-2,TRBV9,ASSEGPRGRDTGELF
.,TRBJ2-5,TRBV6-6,ASSYVIGQEQY
.,TRBJ1-5,TRBV20-1,SATANPLNQPQH
.,TRBJ2-5,TRBV12-3/TRBV12-4,ASSTGETQY
.,TRBJ1-2,TRBV7-9,ASRHPWDTTNGYT
TRBD1,TRBJ2-7,TRBV28,ASSLVDRAYEQH
TRBD1,TRBJ2-3,TRBV7-9,ASSSMTGPTDTQY
.,TRBJ2-5,TRBV4-1,ASSQRVQETQY
.,TRBJ1-2,TRBV7-2,ASSLRDPTLGYT
TRBD2,TRBJ2-1,TRBV29-1,SVGAGVSSYNEQF
.,TRBJ1-2,TRBV6-5,ASTSALQGGNYGYT